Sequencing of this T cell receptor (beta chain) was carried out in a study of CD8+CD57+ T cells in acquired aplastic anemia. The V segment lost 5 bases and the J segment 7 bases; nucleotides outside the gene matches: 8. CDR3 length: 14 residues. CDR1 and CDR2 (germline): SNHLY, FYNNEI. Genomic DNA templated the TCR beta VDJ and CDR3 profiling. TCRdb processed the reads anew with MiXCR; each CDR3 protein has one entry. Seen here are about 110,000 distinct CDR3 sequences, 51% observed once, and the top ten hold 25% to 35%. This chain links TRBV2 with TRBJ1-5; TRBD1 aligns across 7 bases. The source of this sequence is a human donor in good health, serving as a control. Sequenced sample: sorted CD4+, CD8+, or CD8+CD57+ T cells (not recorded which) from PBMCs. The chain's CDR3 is CASSLTQGRQPQHF. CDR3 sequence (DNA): TGTGCCAGCAGTTTAACACAGGGGCGACAGCCCCAGCATTTT.